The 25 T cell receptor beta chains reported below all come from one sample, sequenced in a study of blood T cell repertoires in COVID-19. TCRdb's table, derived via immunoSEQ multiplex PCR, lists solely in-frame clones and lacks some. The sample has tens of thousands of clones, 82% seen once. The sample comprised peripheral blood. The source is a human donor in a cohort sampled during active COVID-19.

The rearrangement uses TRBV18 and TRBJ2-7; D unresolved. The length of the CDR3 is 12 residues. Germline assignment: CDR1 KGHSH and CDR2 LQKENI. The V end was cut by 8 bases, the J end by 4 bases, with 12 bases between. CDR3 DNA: TGTGCCAGCGGGCCTCAATCATACGAGCAGTACTTC. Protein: CASGPQSYEQYF.

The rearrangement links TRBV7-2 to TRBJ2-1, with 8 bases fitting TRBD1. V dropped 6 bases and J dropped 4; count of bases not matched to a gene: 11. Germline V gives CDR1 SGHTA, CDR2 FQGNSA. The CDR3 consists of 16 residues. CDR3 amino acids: CASSTIDRGSYNEQFF. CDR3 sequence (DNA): TGTGCCAGCAGTACTATTGACAGGGGATCTTACAATGAGCAGTTCTTC.

The CDR3 region has the DNA TGTGCCATCAGAGGACAGGGTAATAGCTCACCCCTCCACTTT. This translates into CAIRGQGNSSPLHF. The rearrangement links TRBV10-3 to TRBJ1-6, with 8 bases that match TRBD1. CDR3 length: 14 residues. Germline trimming cut 6 bases from V and 10 bases from J; bases unmatched to any gene: 8. Germline V CDR1 and CDR2: ENHRY, SYGVKD.

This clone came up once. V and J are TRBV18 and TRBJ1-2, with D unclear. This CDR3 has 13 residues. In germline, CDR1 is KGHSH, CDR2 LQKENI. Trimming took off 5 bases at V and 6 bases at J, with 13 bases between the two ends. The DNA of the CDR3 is TGTGCCAGCTCAGGAGAAGCCGGGGATGGCTACACCTTC. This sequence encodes CASSGEAGDGYTF.

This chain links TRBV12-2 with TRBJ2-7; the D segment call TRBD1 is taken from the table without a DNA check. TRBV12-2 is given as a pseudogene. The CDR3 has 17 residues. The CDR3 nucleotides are TGTGCAAGTCGCTTAGCTCGGGGACAGCGGAAGGACTACGAGCAGTACTTC. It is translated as CASRLARGQRKDYEQYF.

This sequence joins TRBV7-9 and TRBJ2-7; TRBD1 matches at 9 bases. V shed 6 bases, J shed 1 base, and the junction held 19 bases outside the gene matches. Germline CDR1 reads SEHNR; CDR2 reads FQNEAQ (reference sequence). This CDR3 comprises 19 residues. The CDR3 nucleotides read TGTGCCAGCAGTTATGCAAGGGGGGGACAGGGCTCGAAGTCCTACGAGCAGTACTTC. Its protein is CASSYARGGQGSKSYEQYF.

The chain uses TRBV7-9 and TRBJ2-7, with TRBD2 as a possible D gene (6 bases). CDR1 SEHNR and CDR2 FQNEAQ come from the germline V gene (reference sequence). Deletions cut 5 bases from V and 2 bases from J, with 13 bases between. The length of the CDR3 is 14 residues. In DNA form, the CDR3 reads TGTGCCAGCAGCGCGGGACGGTCTACCTACGAGCAGTACTTC. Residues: CASSAGRSTYEQYF.

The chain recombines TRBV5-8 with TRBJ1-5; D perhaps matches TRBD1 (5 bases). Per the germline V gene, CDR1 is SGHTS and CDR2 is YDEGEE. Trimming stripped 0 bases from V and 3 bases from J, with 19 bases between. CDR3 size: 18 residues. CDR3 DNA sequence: TGTGCCAGCAGCTTGGGAATTGGTAAGGGGCAGGACAATCAGCCCCAGCATTTT. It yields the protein CASSLGIGKGQDNQPQHF.

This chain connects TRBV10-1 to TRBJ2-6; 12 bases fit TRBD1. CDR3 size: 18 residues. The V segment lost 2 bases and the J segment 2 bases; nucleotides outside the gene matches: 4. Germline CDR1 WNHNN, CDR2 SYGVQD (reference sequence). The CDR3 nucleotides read TGCGCCAGCAGTGAGCCGGGACAGGGGGCCGCTGGGGCCAACGTCCTGACTTTC. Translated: CASSEPGQGAAGANVLTF.

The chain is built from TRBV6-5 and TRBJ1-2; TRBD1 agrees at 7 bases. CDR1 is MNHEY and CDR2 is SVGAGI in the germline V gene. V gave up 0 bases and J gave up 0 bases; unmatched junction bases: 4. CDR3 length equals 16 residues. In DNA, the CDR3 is TGTGCCAGCAGTTACTCGACAGGGCGGCCTAACTATGGCTACACCTTC. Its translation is CASSYSTGRPNYGYTF.

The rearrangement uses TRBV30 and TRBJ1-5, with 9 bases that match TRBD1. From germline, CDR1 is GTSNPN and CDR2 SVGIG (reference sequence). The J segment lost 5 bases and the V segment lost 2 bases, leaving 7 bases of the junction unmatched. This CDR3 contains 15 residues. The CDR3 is CAWSTATGGHQPQHF. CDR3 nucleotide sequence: TGTGCCTGGAGTACGGCGACAGGGGGTCATCAGCCCCAGCATTTT.

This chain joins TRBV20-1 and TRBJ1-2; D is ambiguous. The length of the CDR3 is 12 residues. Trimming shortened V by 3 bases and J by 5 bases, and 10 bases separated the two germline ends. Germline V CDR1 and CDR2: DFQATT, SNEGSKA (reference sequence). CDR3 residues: CSASLVEYGYTF. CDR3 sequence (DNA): TGCAGTGCTAGTTTAGTTGAGTATGGCTACACCTTC.

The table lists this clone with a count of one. CDR3 amino acids: CASSVGGDSNQPQHF. The DNA of the CDR3 is TGTGCCAGCAGCGTAGGCGGGGATAGCAATCAGCCCCAGCATTTT. The chain employs TRBV9 and TRBJ1-5; no reliable D call. This CDR3 has 15 residues. The V gene lost 0 bases and the J gene lost 0 bases, with 7 bases spanning the gap. The germline V gene encodes CDR1 SGDLS and CDR2 YYNGEE.

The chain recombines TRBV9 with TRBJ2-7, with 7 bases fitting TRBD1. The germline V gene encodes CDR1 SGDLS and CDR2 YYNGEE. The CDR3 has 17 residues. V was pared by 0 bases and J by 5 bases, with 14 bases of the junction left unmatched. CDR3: CASSVGVTGASMNEQYF. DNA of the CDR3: TGTGCCAGCAGCGTAGGGGTTACAGGGGCCTCGATGAACGAGCAGTACTTC.

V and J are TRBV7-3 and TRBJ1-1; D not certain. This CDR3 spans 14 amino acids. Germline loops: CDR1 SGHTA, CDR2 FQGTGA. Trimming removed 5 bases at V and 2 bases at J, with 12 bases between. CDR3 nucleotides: TGTGCCAGCAGCCCCCAAGCAGGAAACACTGAAGCTTTCTTT. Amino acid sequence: CASSPQAGNTEAFF.

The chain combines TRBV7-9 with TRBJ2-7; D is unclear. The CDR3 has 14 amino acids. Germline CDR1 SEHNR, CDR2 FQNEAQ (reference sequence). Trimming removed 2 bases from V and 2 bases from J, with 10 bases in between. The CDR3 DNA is TGTGCCAGCAGCTTACGCAACTACCCCTACGAGCAGTACTTC. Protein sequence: CASSLRNYPYEQYF.

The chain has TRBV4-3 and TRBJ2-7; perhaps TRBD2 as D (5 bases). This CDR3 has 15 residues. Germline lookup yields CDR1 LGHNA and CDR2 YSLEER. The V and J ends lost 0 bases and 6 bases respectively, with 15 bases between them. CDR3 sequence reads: CASSQDSGPGSEQYF. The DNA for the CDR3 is TGCGCCAGCAGCCAAGATTCAGGTCCGGGGTCCGAGCAGTACTTC.

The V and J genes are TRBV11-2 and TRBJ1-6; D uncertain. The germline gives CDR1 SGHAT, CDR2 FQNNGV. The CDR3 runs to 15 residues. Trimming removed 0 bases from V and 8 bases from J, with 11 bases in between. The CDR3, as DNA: TGTGCCAGCAGCTTAGATTCCGGCGGATATTCACCCCTCCACTTT. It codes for CASSLDSGGYSPLHF.

The CDR3 DNA is TGCGCCAGCAGCGTCGGACAGGCTACCTACGAGCAGTACTTC. It translates to CASSVGQATYEQYF. The rearrangement links TRBV5-1 to TRBJ2-7; 7 positions match TRBD1. This CDR3 region has 14 residues. CDR1 and CDR2 (germline): SGHRS, YFSETQ. V gave up 4 bases and J gave up 2 bases; unmatched junction bases: 6.

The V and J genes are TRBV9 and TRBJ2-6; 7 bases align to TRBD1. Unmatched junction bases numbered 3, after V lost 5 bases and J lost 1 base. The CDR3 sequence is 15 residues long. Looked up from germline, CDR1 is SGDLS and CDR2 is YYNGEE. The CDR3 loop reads CASSSRGSGANVLTF. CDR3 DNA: TGTGCCAGCAGTTCCAGGGGGTCTGGGGCCAACGTCCTGACTTTC. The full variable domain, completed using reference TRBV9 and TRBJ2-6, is DSGVTQTPKHLITATGQRVTLRCSPRSGDLSVYWYQQSLDQGLQFLIQYYNGEERAKGNILERFSAQQFPDLHSELNLSSLELGDSALYFCASSSRGSGANVLTFGAGSRLTVL.

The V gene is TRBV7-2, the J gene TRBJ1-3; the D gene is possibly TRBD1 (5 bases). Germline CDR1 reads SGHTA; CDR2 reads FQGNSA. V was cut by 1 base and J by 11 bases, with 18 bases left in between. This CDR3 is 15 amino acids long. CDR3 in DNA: TGTGCCAGCAGCTTAGTAGGGGTCGGAAGGACCCCCATATATTTT. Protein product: CASSLVGVGRTPIYF.

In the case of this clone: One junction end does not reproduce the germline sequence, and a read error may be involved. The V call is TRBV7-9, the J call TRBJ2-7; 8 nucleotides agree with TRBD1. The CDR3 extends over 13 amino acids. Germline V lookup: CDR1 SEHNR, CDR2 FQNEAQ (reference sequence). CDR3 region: CASSLGVRDRIDF. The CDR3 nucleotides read TGTGCCAGCAGTCTAGGCGTCCGGGACAGGATCGACTTC.

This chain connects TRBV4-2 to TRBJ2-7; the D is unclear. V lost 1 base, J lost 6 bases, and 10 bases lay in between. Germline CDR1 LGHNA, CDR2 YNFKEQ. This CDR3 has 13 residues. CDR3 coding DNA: TGTGCCAGCAGCCAAGTTAGTAAGCCCGAGCAGTACTTC. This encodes CASSQVSKPEQYF.

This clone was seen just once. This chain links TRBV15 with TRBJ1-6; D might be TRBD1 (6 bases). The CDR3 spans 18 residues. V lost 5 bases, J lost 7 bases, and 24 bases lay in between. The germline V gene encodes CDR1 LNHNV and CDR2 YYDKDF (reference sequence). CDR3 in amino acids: CATSRLGGGQATNSPLHF. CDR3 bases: TGTGCCACCAGCCGACTAGGCGGGGGGCAGGCAACCAATTCACCCCTCCACTTT.

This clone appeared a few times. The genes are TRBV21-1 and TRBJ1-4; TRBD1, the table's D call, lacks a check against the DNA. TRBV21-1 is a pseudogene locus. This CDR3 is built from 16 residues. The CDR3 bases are TGTGCCAGCAGCCATACGCAGGGGAGCGGAACTGAAAAACTGTTTTTT. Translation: CASSHTQGSGTEKLFF.